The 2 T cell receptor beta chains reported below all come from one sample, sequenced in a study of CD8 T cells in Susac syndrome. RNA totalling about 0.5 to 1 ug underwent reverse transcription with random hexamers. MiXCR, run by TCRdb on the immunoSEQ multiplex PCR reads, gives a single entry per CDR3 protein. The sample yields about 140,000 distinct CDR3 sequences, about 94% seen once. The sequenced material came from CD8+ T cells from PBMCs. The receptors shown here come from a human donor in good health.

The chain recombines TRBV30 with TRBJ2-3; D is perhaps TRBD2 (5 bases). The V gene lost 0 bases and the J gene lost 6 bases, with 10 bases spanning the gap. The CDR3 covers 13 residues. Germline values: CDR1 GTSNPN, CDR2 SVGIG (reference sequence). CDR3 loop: CAWSVLGGDTQYF. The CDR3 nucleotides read TGTGCCTGGAGTGTACTAGGCGGGGATACGCAGTATTTT.

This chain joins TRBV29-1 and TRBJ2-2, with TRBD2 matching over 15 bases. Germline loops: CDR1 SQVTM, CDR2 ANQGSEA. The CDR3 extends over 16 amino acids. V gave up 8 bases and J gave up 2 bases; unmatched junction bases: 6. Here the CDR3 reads CSIRTSGRANTGELFF. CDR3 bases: TGCAGCATCAGGACTAGCGGGAGGGCCAACACCGGGGAGCTGTTTTTT.